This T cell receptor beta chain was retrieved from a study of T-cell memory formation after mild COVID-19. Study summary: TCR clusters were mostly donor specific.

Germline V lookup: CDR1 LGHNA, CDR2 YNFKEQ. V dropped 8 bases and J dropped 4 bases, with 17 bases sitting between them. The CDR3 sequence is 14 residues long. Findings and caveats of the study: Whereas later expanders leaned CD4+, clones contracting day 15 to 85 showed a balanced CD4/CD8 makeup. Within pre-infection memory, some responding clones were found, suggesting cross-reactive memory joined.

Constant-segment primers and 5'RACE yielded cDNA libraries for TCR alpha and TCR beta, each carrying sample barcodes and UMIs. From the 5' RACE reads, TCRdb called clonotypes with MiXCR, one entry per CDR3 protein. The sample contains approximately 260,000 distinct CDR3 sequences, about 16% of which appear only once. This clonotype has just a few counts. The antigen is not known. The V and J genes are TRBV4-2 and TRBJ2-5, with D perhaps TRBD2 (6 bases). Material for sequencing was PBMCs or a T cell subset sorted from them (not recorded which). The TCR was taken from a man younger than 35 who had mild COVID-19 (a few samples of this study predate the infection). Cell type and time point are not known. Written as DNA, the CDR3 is TGTGCCAGCGCTGGGGGTTGGGGAGGAGAGACCCAGTACTTC. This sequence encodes CASAGGWGGETQYF.